These T cell receptor beta chains were read from a single sample in a study of radiation and T cells in renal cell carcinoma. TCRdb's table, derived via immunoSEQ multiplex PCR, lists solely in-frame clones and lacks some. The top ten clones hold roughly a tenth of a sample with about 90,000 clones, about 82% of them seen once. Sequencing used blood, obtained from a patient whose treatment included radiotherapy and nephrectomy. Receptors were obtained from a man in his forties or fifties with renal cell carcinoma. The CDR3 runs from the conserved cysteine through the conserved F or W. The D gene is left open where the match is weak. Some rows mark clone size as missing; the rest say once, few, many or name a class of expanded clone.

J: TRBJ2-3
V: TRBV11-3
size: .
D: TRBD2
DNA: TGTGCCAGCAGGCTGACGGGGGGGACGCAGTATTTT
CDR3: CASRLTGGTQYF

J: TRBJ2-3
V: TRBV5-1
size: .
D: TRBD2
DNA: TGCGCCAGCAGCTTGGGTACTAGCGGGGCAAGCACAGATACGCAGTATTTT
CDR3: CASSLGTSGASTDTQYF

J: TRBJ1-1
V: TRBV5-1
size: .
D: .
DNA: TGCGCCAGCAGCTCCGGGGGGGAGACTGAAGCTTTCTTT
CDR3: CASSSGGETEAFF

J: TRBJ1-1
V: TRBV21-1
size: .
D: .
DNA: TGTGCCAGCAAAGAAGGGACAGGTAAGGGTGGTGGGTGTTACACTGAAGCTTTCTTT
CDR3: CASKEGTGKGGGCYTEAFF

J: TRBJ1-1
V: TRBV2
size: .
D: .
DNA: TGTGCCAGCAGTTTTGCAGGCAACACTGAAGCTTTCTTT
CDR3: CASSFAGNTEAFF

J: TRBJ2-7
V: TRBV4-2
size: once
D: .
DNA: TGTGCCAGCAGCCAAGGGTTTTTGGAAGAGCAGTACTTC
CDR3: CASSQGFLEEQYF

J: TRBJ2-1
V: TRBV10-3
size: .
D: .
DNA: TGTGCCATCAGTGGCACGGGCGATGAGCAGTTCTTC
CDR3: CAISGTGDEQFF

J: TRBJ1-1
V: TRBV6-5
size: .
D: .
DNA: TGTGCCAGCAGTTACTCGGGGGGGACGAACACTGAAGCTTTCTTT
CDR3: CASSYSGGTNTEAFF

J: TRBJ2-1
V: TRBV18
size: .
D: .
DNA: TGTGCCAGCTCACCACTAGGGGGGCCTTACAATGAGCAGTTCTTC
CDR3: CASSPLGGPYNEQFF

J: TRBJ2-1
V: TRBV27
size: .
D: .
DNA: TGTGCCAGCAGTTTAAAGCGGGCCAATGAGCAGTTCTTC
CDR3: CASSLKRANEQFF

J: TRBJ2-3
V: TRBV4-2
size: .
D: .
DNA: TGTGCCAGCAGCCAAGATCCTGAACTAGTGAGTACGCAGTATTTT
CDR3: CASSQDPELVSTQYF

J: TRBJ2-1
V: TRBV28
size: .
D: .
DNA: TGTGCCAGCAGTAAATTTAGGGAACAGGGCTATGAGCAGTTCTTC
CDR3: CASSKFREQGYEQFF

J: TRBJ1-4
V: TRBV5-1
size: .
D: .
DNA: TGCGCCAACCTACAGGCGAGGAATGAAAAACTGTTTTTT
CDR3: CANLQARNEKLFF

J: TRBJ1-1
V: TRBV19
size: .
D: .
DNA: TGTGCCAGTAGTATCGGGCAATTCGTAGGGTATACTGAAGCTTTCTTT
CDR3: CASSIGQFVGYTEAFF

J: TRBJ1-4
V: TRBV14
size: once
D: .
DNA: TGTGCCAGCAGCCATACGACAGTTGACCATGAAAAACTGTTTTTT
CDR3: CASSHTTVDHEKLFF

J: TRBJ2-7
V: TRBV2
size: .
D: .
DNA: TGTGCCAGCAGTGTTATCCTGGCGGAAATGGAGCAGTACTTC
CDR3: CASSVILAEMEQYF

J: TRBJ1-1
V: TRBV7-8
size: .
D: TRBD1
DNA: TGTGCCAGCAGCTTAAATCCATCGAAGGGGGCGATGAACACTGAAGCTTTCTTT
CDR3: CASSLNPSKGAMNTEAFF

J: TRBJ2-1
V: TRBV7-2
size: once
D: .
DNA: TGTGCCAGCAGCTTAGTGGCAGGCGTGAATGAGCAGTTCTTC
CDR3: CASSLVAGVNEQFF

J: TRBJ2-3
V: TRBV28
size: .
D: .
DNA: TGTGCCAGCAGTTCTTCAGGGGAGGGCACAGATACGCAGTATTTT
CDR3: CASSSSGEGTDTQYF

J: TRBJ2-7
V: TRBV19
size: .
D: TRBD2
DNA: TGTGCCAGTAGTATAATCGGGACTACGTACGAGCAGTACTTC
CDR3: CASSIIGTTYEQYF

J: TRBJ1-1
V: TRBV11-2
size: .
D: .
DNA: TGTGCCAGCAGCTTAGAGTCAGGGAACACTGAAGCTTTCTTT
CDR3: CASSLESGNTEAFF

J: TRBJ2-7
V: TRBV5-1
size: .
D: TRBD1
DNA: TGCGCCAGCAGCTCCGGACAGGGGATCTACGAGCAGTACTTC
CDR3: CASSSGQGIYEQYF

J: TRBJ1-4
V: TRBV30
size: .
D: TRBD1
DNA: TGTGCCTGGGGACAGGGGGCCGGTGAAAAACTGTTTTTT
CDR3: CAWGQGAGEKLFF

J: TRBJ2-7
V: TRBV5-1
size: .
D: TRBD1
DNA: TGCGCCAGCAGCTCTAGGACAGGTTACTACGAGCAGTACTTC
CDR3: CASSSRTGYYEQYF

J: TRBJ2-5
V: TRBV5-8
size: .
D: .
DNA: TGTGCCAGCACCCGACCAGGGGAGGAGACCCAGTACTTC
CDR3: CASTRPGEETQYF

J: TRBJ2-3
V: TRBV2
size: once
D: .
DNA: TGTGCCAGCCGACTCCTTCTAGATACGCAGTATTTT
CDR3: CASRLLLDTQYF